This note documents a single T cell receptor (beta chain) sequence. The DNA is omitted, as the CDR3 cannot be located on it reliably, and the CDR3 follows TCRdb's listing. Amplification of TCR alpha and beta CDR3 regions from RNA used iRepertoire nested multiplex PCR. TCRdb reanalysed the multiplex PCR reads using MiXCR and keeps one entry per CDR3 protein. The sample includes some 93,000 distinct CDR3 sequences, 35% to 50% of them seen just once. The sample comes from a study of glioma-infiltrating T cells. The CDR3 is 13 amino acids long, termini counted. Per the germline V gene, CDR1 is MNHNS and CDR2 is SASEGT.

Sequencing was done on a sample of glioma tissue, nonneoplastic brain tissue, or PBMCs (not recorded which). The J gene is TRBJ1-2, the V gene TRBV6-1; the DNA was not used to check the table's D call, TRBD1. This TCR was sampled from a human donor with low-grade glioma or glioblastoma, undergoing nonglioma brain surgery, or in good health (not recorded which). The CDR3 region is CANSYQGGYGCTF.